This T cell receptor beta chain came from a study of T cells in Graves' hyperthyroidism and ophthalmopathy. Study-wide background: Peripheral blood was secured at the point of initial diagnosis, before any treatment.

Graves' hyperthyroidism without ophthalmopathy progression within 18 months was termed stable. Among the patients, aged 18 to 65, hyperthyroidism was newly diagnosed and had lasted under 2 months. Diagnosing involved the use of clinical symptoms, serum thyroxine and TRAb, thyroid ultrasound and orbital computed tomography. CDR3 length: 16 residues. Trimming at V came to 4 bases and at J to 1 base, leaving 10 bases not matched to a gene. Germline V gene data show CDR1 as DFQATT and CDR2 as SNEGSKA (reference sequence). TCR beta CDR3 regions were amplified from RNA transcripts. HTBI primers were used for first-round RT-PCR of the TCR CDR3. TCRdb re-analysed the multiplex PCR reads in MiXCR, keeping a single row per CDR3 protein. The top ten hold roughly 40% of the sample, which has fewer than 110,000 distinct CDR3 sequences, approximately 16% seen once.

The specimen was blood. V and J are TRBV20-1 and TRBJ2-7; 10 bases are a match to TRBD2. The sequence was collected from a woman aged 45-65 years with Graves' hyperthyroidism. The CDR3 DNA reads TGCAGTGCTAAGGTTATTAGCGGGAGGAATTCCTACGAGCAGTACTTC. This codes for CSAKVISGRNSYEQYF.